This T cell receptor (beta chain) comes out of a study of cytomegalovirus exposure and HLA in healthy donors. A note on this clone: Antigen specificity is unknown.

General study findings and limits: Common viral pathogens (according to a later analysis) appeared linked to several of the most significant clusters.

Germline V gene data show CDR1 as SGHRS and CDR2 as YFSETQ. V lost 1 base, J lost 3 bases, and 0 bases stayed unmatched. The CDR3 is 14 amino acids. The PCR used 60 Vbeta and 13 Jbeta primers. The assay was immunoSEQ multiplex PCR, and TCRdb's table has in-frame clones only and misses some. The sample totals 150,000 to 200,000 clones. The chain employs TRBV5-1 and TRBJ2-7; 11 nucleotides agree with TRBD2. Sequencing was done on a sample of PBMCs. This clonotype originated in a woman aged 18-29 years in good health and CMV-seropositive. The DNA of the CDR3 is TGCGCCAGCAGCTTGACTAGCGGGGGCTACGAGCAGTACTTC. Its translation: CASSLTSGGYEQYF.